The clone carrying this TCR beta chain appeared a single time. Genomic DNA (from each subset) was split evenly across several immunoSEQ plates. Assay: immunoSEQ multiplex PCR; the TCRdb copy retains only in-frame clones and omits some. This table has 750,000 to 1,000,000 clones, over 90% appearing once. Only CD45RO-negative cells positively selected for CCR7 counted as naive CD8 cells, so terminally differentiated effector memory CD45RA+ cells were excluded. Participating donors were healthy, HIV-negative adults free of recent acute infections or vaccinations. The junction had 3 bases not matched to a gene; V was cut back by 4 bases and J by 3 bases. There are 13 residues in the CDR3. Germline V lookup: CDR1 SGHNT, CDR2 YYREEE (reference sequence). The data belong to a study of shared clonotypes between healthy human individuals. Study-wide background: CD4 naive and memory got three plates each, CD8 naive two, CD8 memory one.

Sequences were obtained from naive CD8+ T cells sorted from blood. This sequence was found in a man under 40 in good health. The V gene is TRBV5-4, the J gene TRBJ2-7; the match to TRBD1 covers 8 bases. CDR3 sequence reads: CASSPTGDYEQYF. CDR3 DNA sequence: TGTGCCAGCAGCCCGACAGGGGACTACGAGCAGTACTTC.